Listed here are 32 T cell receptor beta chains from one sample, sequenced in a study of T cell repertoires in cytomegalovirus infection. TCRdb reprocessed the reads via MiXCR and lists one record per CDR3 protein. Of about 920,000 distinct CDR3 sequences in the sample, approximately 33% were seen once. No antigen has been identified for these receptors. Sequenced material: cultured CD8+ T cells from PBMCs, taken from culture after CMV antigen stimulation. Receptors originate from a human donor in good health (CMV status not recorded). Some clones in this sample may be carry-over from other donors' samples.

This clonotype was seen more than once but under ten times. This chain connects TRBV4-1 to TRBJ1-2; D possibly corresponds to TRBD1 (5 bases). This CDR3 spans 14 amino acids. Per germline, CDR1 MGHRA and CDR2 YSYEKL. The V and J ends lost 3 bases and 8 bases respectively, with 16 bases between them. CDR3: CASSHARGTGGYTF. The DNA of the CDR3 is TGCGCCAGCAGCCACGCCCGGGGGACGGGGGGCTACACCTTC.

The sample holds a few counts of this clonotype. The chain joins TRBV12-3 or TRBV12-4 to TRBJ2-2; D gene unclear. The CDR3 consists of 14 residues. V lost 1 base and J lost 5, with 8 bases in between. This chain's CDR3 is CASSLGDGTGELFF. For the CDR3, the DNA is TGTGCCAGCAGTTTAGGGGATGGGACCGGGGAGCTGTTTTTT.

The chain carries TRBV7-6 and TRBJ2-7; no clear D. The V and J ends lost 4 bases and 0 bases respectively, with 13 bases between them. The germline V gene encodes CDR1 SGHVS and CDR2 FNYEAQ. The CDR3 sequence is 15 residues long. CDR3 amino acids: CASSSPRGPSYEQYF. The CDR3 DNA reads as TGTGCCAGCAGCTCCCCTCGTGGGCCCTCCTACGAGCAGTACTTC.

This sequence joins TRBV6-1 and TRBJ2-7, with D tentatively TRBD2 (6 bases). Trimming shortened V by 8 bases and J by 3 bases, and 17 bases separated the two germline ends. The CDR3 has 14 residues. CDR1 is MNHNS, CDR2 SASEGT, per germline. For the CDR3, the DNA is TGTGCCAGCGTGATGTGGGCGGGGAGCTACGAGCAGTACGTC. Translating it yields CASVMWAGSYEQYV.

The chain uses TRBV7-9 and TRBJ2-7, with D uncertain. Germline V gene lookup returns CDR1 SEHNR and CDR2 FQNEAQ (reference sequence). Trimming stripped 0 bases from V and 0 bases from J, with 9 bases between. This CDR3 has 15 amino acids. The DNA of the CDR3 is TGTGCCAGCAGCTTAGCACATAGGAGCTCCTACGAGCAGTACTTC. Its translation is CASSLAHRSSYEQYF.

This clonotype appeared a few times. The chain joins TRBV5-6 to TRBJ1-1, with TRBD1 as a possible D gene (5 bases). V dropped 6 bases and J dropped 1 base, with 13 bases sitting between them. Germline values: CDR1 SGHDT, CDR2 YYEEEE. CDR3 length equals 14 residues. The CDR3 loop is CASTGRDGNTEAFF. The CDR3 region has the DNA TGTGCCAGCACGGGACGAGACGGGAACACTGAAGCTTTCTTT.

The V gene is TRBV28, the J gene TRBJ2-2; 10 bases line up with TRBD2. Germline V CDR1 and CDR2: MDHEN, SYDVKM. V shed 8 bases, J shed 8 bases, and the junction held 8 bases outside the gene matches. The CDR3 sequence is 14 residues long. The CDR3 DNA reads as TGTGCCAGCCGGCTAGCGGGGGTGTTAGGGGAGCTGTTTTTT. It codes for CASRLAGVLGELFF. Full variable domain (missing parts from reference TRBV28 and TRBJ2-2): DVKVTQSSRYLVKRTGEKVFLECVQDMDHENMFWYRQDPGLGLRLIYFSYDVKMKEKGDIPEGYSVSREKKERFSLILESASTNQTSMYLCASRLAGVLGELFFGEGSRLTVL.

This sequence joins TRBV11-2 and TRBJ2-2; D is undetermined. Trimming removed 5 bases from V and 6 bases from J, with 10 bases in between. Germline V gives CDR1 SGHAT, CDR2 FQNNGV. The CDR3 has 13 amino acids. The CDR3 nucleotides are TGTGCCAGCAGCCGTCTCGAAGCCGGGGAGCTGTTTTTT. Its protein product is CASSRLEAGELFF.

This clonotype showed up many times. This chain joins TRBV7-8 and TRBJ1-6; 9 nucleotides agree with TRBD1. The germline CDR1 and CDR2 sequences are SGHVS and FQNEAQ. This CDR3 comprises 15 residues. Trimming at V came to 8 bases and at J to 5 bases, leaving 7 bases not matched to a gene. CDR3 nucleotide sequence: TGTGCCAGCCGGGACAGGGCGACAAATAATTCACCCCTCCACTTT. Translating it yields CASRDRATNNSPLHF.

Only a few counts were recorded for this clonotype. The V gene is TRBV2, the J gene TRBJ2-1, with D uncertain. The V and J ends lost 6 bases and 4 bases respectively, with 16 bases between them. Germline V gene data show CDR1 as SNHLY and CDR2 as FYNNEI. The CDR3 totals 15 residues. CDR3 DNA sequence: TGTGCCAGCAGCCCCCCCGGACCCCGTTACAATGAGCAGTTCTTC. It specifies CASSPPGPRYNEQFF.

Only a few counts were recorded for this clonotype. The chain has TRBV12-3 or TRBV12-4 and TRBJ1-2; tentatively, D is TRBD1 (5 bases). The CDR3 has 19 residues. V was shortened by 3 bases and J by 6 bases, with 29 bases between the two germline ends. The CDR3 loop is CASSFTPARLDTIEDGYTF. The CDR3 DNA reads TGTGCCAGCAGTTTTACCCCAGCTCGGCTGGACACCATAGAGGATGGCTACACCTTC.

This clonotype has at least ten counts. The chain links TRBV7-8 to TRBJ1-1; 8 bases agree with TRBD1. Germline values: CDR1 SGHVS, CDR2 FQNEAQ. V was pared by 5 bases and J by 1 base, with 3 bases of the junction left unmatched. This CDR3 region has 14 residues. The CDR3 bases are TGTGCCAGCAGCATGGGGACAGGGAACACTGAAGCTTTCTTT. Translated: CASSMGTGNTEAFF.

The chain joins TRBV12-3 or TRBV12-4 to TRBJ1-5; D gene ambiguous. V gave up 1 base and J gave up 0 bases, with 7 bases separating them. The CDR3 sequence is 15 residues long. The DNA of the CDR3 is TGTGCCAGCAGTTTAGGTTTTCCTAGCAATCAGCCCCAGCATTTT. Translation gives CASSLGFPSNQPQHF.

The V call is TRBV7-2, the J call TRBJ2-3, with 9 bases fitting TRBD2. The germline V gene has CDR1 SGHTA and CDR2 FQGNSA. The CDR3 sequence is 16 residues long. The V segment lost 5 bases and the J segment 2 bases; nucleotides outside the gene matches: 8. In DNA, the CDR3 is TGTGCCAGCAGCCCCCCGACTAGCGGAATCACAGATACGCAGTATTTT. It translates to CASSPPTSGITDTQYF.

The DNA for the CDR3 is TGTGCCAGCAGTTTCTGGGGTGAGACCCAGTACTTC. Translating it yields CASSFWGETQYF. This rearrangement joins TRBV27 to TRBJ2-5; D uncertain. The CDR3 contains 12 residues. Trimming took 3 bases from V and 5 from J, leaving 7 bases between them. Per germline, CDR1 MNHEY and CDR2 SMNVEV (reference sequence).

CDR3 protein: CAIRETKGSNEQYV. The CDR3 nucleotides are TGTGCCATCAGAGAGACGAAGGGCTCCAACGAGCAGTACGTC. The chain couples TRBV10-3 to TRBJ2-7; D call uncertain. CDR1 is ENHRY and CDR2 is SYGVKD in the germline V gene. The CDR3 runs to 14 residues.

This clonotype came up once. The chain combines TRBV7-2 with TRBJ1-3; D not resolved. Trimming took off 2 bases at V and 0 bases at J, with 11 bases between the two ends. The CDR3 totals 16 residues. From germline, CDR1 is SGHTA and CDR2 FQGNSA. The CDR3 nucleotides are TGTACCAGCAGCTTACCAGCTCAGAGCTCTGGAAACACCATATATTTT. Translating it yields CTSSLPAQSSGNTIYF.

The CDR3 DNA follows: TGTGCCACCAGTGCTGAGGGGGCATACGGGGAGCTGTTTTTT. Its protein is CATSAEGAYGELFF. The chain recombines TRBV24-1 with TRBJ2-2; TRBD1 matches at 7 bases. J was trimmed by 7 bases and V by 5 bases; bases with no gene match: 6. The CDR3 extends over 14 amino acids. Germline V lookup: CDR1 KGHDR, CDR2 SFDVKD.

J is TRBJ2-3 and V is TRBV12-5; either TRBD1 or TRBD2 may supply D (6 bases each). CDR1 LGHNT and CDR2 FRNRAP come from the germline V gene. The CDR3 is 14 residues long. V lost 2 bases, J lost 7 bases, and 13 bases lay in between. The CDR3 loop is CASGLSGGPNTQYF. The CDR3 nucleotides are TGTGCTAGTGGTTTGAGTGGGGGGCCAAATACGCAGTATTTT.

V usage is TRBV7-6 and J usage is TRBJ2-2, with D perhaps TRBD1 or TRBD2 (6 bases each). The ends were cut back, 5 bases at V and 1 base at J, with 8 bases in the middle. CDR1 SGHVS and CDR2 FNYEAQ come from the germline V gene. The CDR3 sequence is 14 residues long. The CDR3 sequence is CASSAGQNTGELFF. The DNA of the CDR3 is TGTGCCAGCAGCGCGGGACAGAACACCGGGGAGCTGTTTTTT.

This clonotype showed up just a few times. The V call is TRBV7-6, the J call TRBJ2-1, with 7 bases that match TRBD1. Germline-derived CDR1 and CDR2 are SGHVS and FNYEAQ. The CDR3 runs to 17 residues. Trimming cost V 5 bases and J 4 bases; bases outside gene matches: 14. DNA for the CDR3: TGTGCCAGCAGCCCCCGGCAGACAGGGACCTTATACAATGAGCAGTTCTTC. Amino acid sequence: CASSPRQTGTLYNEQFF.

The sample holds a few counts of this clonotype. The chain links TRBV6-6 to TRBJ1-1; D perhaps matches TRBD1 (5 bases). The CDR3 consists of 15 residues. Trimming took off 6 bases at V and 0 bases at J, with 14 bases between the two ends. Germline loops: CDR1 MNHNY, CDR2 SVGAGI (reference sequence). CDR3 sequence: CASRPPPGLNTEAFF. DNA of the CDR3: TGTGCCAGCAGGCCACCCCCGGGGCTGAACACTGAAGCTTTCTTT.

The chain joins TRBV15 to TRBJ1-2; D unresolved. Trimming took off 0 bases at V and 4 bases at J, with 9 bases between the two ends. CDR1 is LNHNV and CDR2 is YYDKDF in the germline V gene (reference sequence). The length of the CDR3 is 14 residues. The CDR3 loop reads CATSRDRKFYGYTF. CDR3 DNA: TGTGCCACCAGCAGAGACAGGAAATTCTATGGCTACACCTTC.

CDR3 region: CASSGASGVDTQYF. The CDR3 DNA reads TGTGCCAGCAGCGGCGCTAGCGGGGTGGATACGCAGTATTTT. This sequence joins TRBV5-4 and TRBJ2-3; 9 bases are a match to TRBD2. V gave up 4 bases and J gave up 6 bases; unmatched junction bases: 6. The CDR3 extends over 14 amino acids. Germline loops: CDR1 SGHNT, CDR2 YYREEE (reference sequence). Complete variable domain (other parts from reference TRBV5-4 and TRBJ2-3): ETGVTQSPTHLIKTRGQQVTLRCSSQSGHNTVSWYQQALGQGPQFIFQYYREEENGRGNFPPRFSGLQFPNYSSELNVNALELDDSALYLCASSGASGVDTQYFGPGTRLTVL.

This clonotype was found a few times. The chain has TRBV4-1 and TRBJ2-5, with a tentative D call TRBD1 (6 bases). Germline-derived CDR1 and CDR2 are MGHRA and YSYEKL. V shed 2 bases and J shed 4 bases, with 11 bases lying between them. The CDR3 is made up of 14 amino acids. The CDR3 nucleotides read TGCGCCAGCAGCCAAAACGGACAGACAGAGACCCAGTACTTC. Protein product: CASSQNGQTETQYF.

This clonotype was detected ten times or more. CDR3 nucleotide sequence: TGTGCCAGCAGCCCCGGAGCCTATAATTCACCCCTCCACTTT. Amino acid sequence: CASSPGAYNSPLHF. The V call is TRBV4-2, the J call TRBJ1-6; no definite D call. Germline-derived CDR1 and CDR2 are LGHNA and YNFKEQ. V was pared by 4 bases and J by 2 bases, with 6 bases between. The CDR3 is 14 amino acids.

This clonotype was seen only a few times. The rearrangement links TRBV10-3 to TRBJ2-2, with 10 bases fitting TRBD1. Unmatched junction bases numbered 3, after V lost 2 bases and J lost 3 bases. Germline V gives CDR1 ENHRY, CDR2 SYGVKD. The CDR3 is made up of 16 amino acids. The CDR3 DNA reads as TGTGCCATCAGTGAGGGGACAGGGGCCTACACCGGGGAGCTGTTTTTT. This sequence encodes CAISEGTGAYTGELFF.

V is TRBV7-6 and J is TRBJ1-1; D is possibly TRBD1 (5 bases). Germline V gene data show CDR1 as SGHVS and CDR2 as FNYEAQ. The CDR3 contains 15 residues. The ends were cut back, 5 bases at V and 3 bases at J, with 16 bases in the middle. The CDR3 region has the DNA TGTGCCAGCAGCCCGGGGGACGGGGTGGACACTGAAGCTTTCTTT. This sequence encodes CASSPGDGVDTEAFF.

This clonotype was detected once. This rearrangement joins TRBV20-1 to TRBJ1-5, with D possibly TRBD1 on 6 matching bases. V lost 4 bases and J 7 bases, leaving 14 bases between the germline ends. Germline CDR1 DFQATT, CDR2 SNEGSKA (reference sequence). The CDR3 is made up of 13 amino acids. The CDR3 sequence: CSAKWGAGQPQHF. CDR3 DNA: TGCAGTGCTAAGTGGGGGGCTGGACAGCCCCAGCATTTT.

The chain joins TRBV11-1 to TRBJ1-1, with 9 bases that match TRBD1. This CDR3 contains 16 residues. Germline V gene data show CDR1 as SGHAT and CDR2 as FQDESV (reference sequence). Unmatched junction bases numbered 13, after V lost 5 bases and J lost 6 bases. CDR3 nucleotides: TGTGCCAGCAGCCTCCGGGACAGGGTTTCCCAACCTGAAGCTTTCTTT. It encodes CASSLRDRVSQPEAFF.

In its sample, this clonotype was seen a few times. The CDR3 nucleotides are TGTGCCAGCAGGCCAGGGGTCACCGGGGAGCTGTTTTTT. Protein product: CASRPGVTGELFF. The chain recombines TRBV27 with TRBJ2-2, with D perhaps TRBD1 (6 bases). From germline, CDR1 is MNHEY and CDR2 SMNVEV (reference sequence). V was cut by 6 bases and J by 4 bases, with 9 bases left in between. This CDR3 has 13 residues.

This chain joins TRBV6-2 or TRBV6-3 and TRBJ2-7, with a possible D match to TRBD1 (6 bases). The CDR3 runs 17 residues. Trimming removed 7 bases from V and 4 bases from J, with 26 bases in between. Germline V gene data show CDR1 as MNHEY and CDR2 as SVGEGT. This CDR3 reads CASNQQGPKATRYEQYV. The CDR3 region has the DNA TGTGCCAGCAACCAACAGGGTCCAAAAGCTACAAGGTACGAGCAGTACGTC.